This T cell receptor beta chain stems from a study of CD8 T cells in ankylosing spondylitis (dated by TCRdb to the late 2010s). Turning to the overall study: The study profiled T cell receptor beta repertoires in healthy donors and ankylosing spondylitis patients to find disease-linked TCR variants. Samples of peripheral blood were taken, and for ankylosing spondylitis patients, synovial fluid was collected as well. The full study cohort was made up of 25 ankylosing spondylitis patients and approximately 100 healthy donors. The study at large found these results: A TCR beta motif of seven or eight highly homologous amino acid variants appeared characteristic of blood from ankylosing spondylitis patients. Some TCR beta motif variants had previously been reported in synovial fluid and blood of reactive arthritis patients, which suggested common disease-initiation mechanisms. The disease-linked clones were reported as significantly enriched in matched synovial fluid samples from ankylosing spondylitis patients. In peripheral blood, the disease-linked clones were found at relatively low frequencies and had a CD8+ phenotype.

Including the terminal cysteine and phenylalanine, the CDR3 comprises 15 residues. Of all the DNA, just the CDR3 is kept, 45 bases in frame from base 1. CDR1 LGHDT and CDR2 YNNKEL were looked up in the germline V gene (reference sequence). Trimming at the junction amounts to 4 bases on V and 9 bases on J, and the germline ends lie 16 bases apart. This clonotype was observed a few times. The antigen it recognizes is unknown. Base qualities are not provided; no much larger clone lies one nucleotide away. Sequencer: Illumina HiSeq 2500. Quantitative 5'-RACE with molecular barcodes was the method used to prepare the TCR beta libraries. The original methods were these. Disease-linked TCR variants were identified with a new computational method built on a probabilistic model of VDJ rearrangement. TCRdb reworked the public reads: Q25 trimming with fastp, MiXCR clone assembly, productive beta chains retained. Each entry merges the rows of one CDR3 protein and shows their most common DNA and genes. TCRdb, rather than the study authors, made the V and J calls. The sample table shows 200,000 or so distinct CDR3 sequences, and 10% to 15% are seen once. Of the sample, more than 9.5% is held by the ten largest clones.

The material sequenced was blood, either unsorted or a sorted T cell fraction (not recorded which). Here the chain combines TRBV3-1 and TRBJ1-6; a weak D assignment points to TRBD1 (5 bases agree). This TCR was recovered from a female donor with ankylosing spondylitis or in good health (not recorded which). For the CDR3, the sequence is CASSRDGLWASPLHF. The nucleotide sequence reads as follows: TGTGCCAGCAGCCGGGACGGACTTTGGGCTTCACCCCTCCACTTT.